The 25 T cell receptor beta chains reported below all come from one sample, sequenced in a study of T cell responses to AZD1222 COVID-19 vaccine. Using immunoSEQ multiplex PCR, the repertoire was profiled, and TCRdb retains in-frame clones only, with some absent. The sample shows approximately 130,000 clones, 80% to 95% of them seen only once. The sequences come from peripheral blood, collected 28 days after the second dose of the MenACWY control vaccine. The receptors were gathered from an adult who received the MenACWY meningococcal vaccine as a control.

In its sample, this clone was seen once. This rearrangement joins TRBV28 to TRBJ2-5; TRBD1 is a possible D gene (5 bases). CDR1 MDHEN and CDR2 SYDVKM come from the germline V gene. Trimming stripped 5 bases from V and 4 bases from J, with 17 bases between. The CDR3 contains 15 residues. The CDR3 protein is CASSIQGQNRETQYF. DNA of the CDR3: TGTGCCAGCAGTATTCAGGGTCAAAACAGAGAGACCCAGTACTTC.

The CDR3: CASRFRRGHLYSNQPQHF. The CDR3 region has the DNA TGTGCAAGTCGCTTCCGCAGGGGGCATCTATATAGCAATCAGCCCCAGCATTTT. The chain links TRBV12-2 to TRBJ1-5; TRBD1, the table's D call, was not compared with the DNA. TRBV12-2 is shown as a pseudogene. The CDR3 sequence is 18 residues long.

The chain links TRBV7-2 to TRBJ2-1; D may be TRBD2 (6 bases). CDR1 and CDR2 (germline): SGHTA, FQGNSA. Trimming removed 1 base from V and 6 bases from J, with 13 bases in between. The CDR3 is 15 amino acids. CDR3 sequence: CASSLEAGQSNEQFF. The CDR3 region has the DNA TGTGCCAGCAGCTTAGAAGCGGGTCAGAGCAATGAGCAGTTCTTC.

The J gene is TRBJ2-7, the V gene TRBV6-5, with 9 positions matching TRBD1. V shed 8 bases and J 1 base; nucleotides not matched to a gene: 6. Germline lookup yields CDR1 MNHEY and CDR2 SVGAGI. The CDR3 loop spans 14 amino acids. CDR3 bases: TGTGCCAGCCTCCCCGACAGGGGGTCCTACGAGCAGTACTTC. It encodes CASLPDRGSYEQYF.

V usage is TRBV4-3 and J usage is TRBJ1-1; no definite D call. This CDR3 spans 16 amino acids. With 1 base removed from V and 0 bases from J, the gap between germline ends came to 12 bases. The germline V gene encodes CDR1 LGHNA and CDR2 YSLEER. The CDR3 DNA reads TGCGCCAGCAGCCAAGCGGACCGTAACCTGAACACTGAAGCTTTCTTT. This codes for CASSQADRNLNTEAFF.

The chain has TRBV6-2 or TRBV6-3 and TRBJ2-7; TRBD1 matches at 8 bases. From germline, CDR1 is MNHEY and CDR2 SVGEGT. The J segment lost 3 bases and the V segment lost 5 bases, leaving 12 bases of the junction unmatched. This CDR3 is built from 16 residues. CDR3 nucleotides: TGTGCCAGCAGTGACGGCCGGACAGGGCGAGGCTACGAGCAGTACGTC. It specifies CASSDGRTGRGYEQYV.

The V gene is TRBV5-8, the J gene TRBJ1-1; possibly TRBD1 for D (5 bases). CDR3 size: 16 residues. Germline-derived CDR1 and CDR2 are SGHTS and YDEGEE. V was trimmed by 1 base and J by 3 bases, leaving 16 bases between them. The CDR3 is CASSLPYRGEDTEAFF. The CDR3 nucleotides read TGTGCCAGCAGCTTGCCCTATAGGGGTGAGGACACTGAAGCTTTCTTT.

The V and J genes are TRBV16 and TRBJ2-5; D is perhaps TRBD2 (6 bases). The CDR3 has 14 residues. CDR1 KGHSY and CDR2 FQNENV come from the germline V gene. V was cut by 2 bases and J by 2 bases, with 9 bases left in between. CDR3: CASSQNGGQETQYF. CDR3 coding DNA: TGTGCCAGCAGCCAAAATGGGGGGCAAGAGACCCAGTACTTC.

This clone was detected once. The J gene is TRBJ2-7, the V gene TRBV2; a weak D match, TRBD2 (5 bases). CDR1 and CDR2 from the germline V gene are SNHLY and FYNNEI. The CDR3 length is 12 residues. CDR3 residues: CAAEAATYEQYF. The CDR3 DNA reads as TGTGCAGCCGAAGCGGCTACCTACGAGCAGTACTTC.

The chain joins TRBV6-5 to TRBJ2-2; 9 bases line up with TRBD2. Germline V gene lookup returns CDR1 MNHEY and CDR2 SVGAGI. The CDR3 runs 15 residues. The trim removed 2 bases at V and 7 bases at J, leaving 5 bases unmatched. The CDR3 loop is CASSYVAGGIGELFF. The CDR3, as DNA: TGTGCCAGCAGTTACGTGGCGGGGGGGATCGGGGAGCTGTTTTTT.

The rearrangement links TRBV27 to TRBJ1-6, with TRBD1 as a possible D gene (5 bases). Between the trimmed V and J ends, which lost 1 base and 8 bases, there was a span of 21 bases. Germline assignment: CDR1 MNHEY and CDR2 SMNVEV (reference sequence). CDR3 length: 18 amino acids. The CDR3 region is CASSLFPGVGGRYSPLHF. The CDR3 bases are TGTGCCAGCAGTTTATTCCCCGGTGTTGGGGGGAGGTATTCACCCCTCCACTTT.

The rearrangement links TRBV27 to TRBJ2-3; TRBD2 is a possible D gene (6 bases). The ends were cut back, 2 bases at V and 1 base at J, with 13 bases in the middle. Looked up from germline, CDR1 is MNHEY and CDR2 is SMNVEV (reference sequence). This CDR3 region has 16 residues. This CDR3 reads CASSLGAGTRTDTQYF. The CDR3 bases are TGTGCCAGCAGTTTAGGGGCGGGGACCCGCACAGATACGCAGTATTTT.

The chain carries TRBV5-4 and TRBJ2-1, with D perhaps TRBD1 (5 bases). Per the germline V gene, CDR1 is SGHNT and CDR2 is YYREEE (reference sequence). The CDR3 sequence is 13 residues long. The V end lost 3 bases, the J end lost 6 bases, and 10 bases lay between the germline ends. CDR3: CASSWSQGNEQFF. In DNA form, the CDR3 reads TGTGCCAGCAGCTGGTCCCAGGGCAATGAGCAGTTCTTC.

This chain uses TRBV5-8 with TRBJ2-5; 7 nucleotides agree with TRBD1. Trimming at V came to 4 bases and at J to 13 bases, leaving 10 bases not matched to a gene. There are 12 residues in the CDR3. CDR1 is SGHTS and CDR2 is YDEGEE in the germline V gene. CDR3 coding DNA: TGTGCCAGCAGCCAGAAGACAGGGCCAGTGTACTTC. This sequence encodes CASSQKTGPVYF.

This chain uses TRBV21-1 with TRBJ1-6. TRBV21-1 corresponds to a pseudogene. This CDR3 comprises 17 residues. The CDR3 protein is CASSLWTVRSYNSPLHF. CDR3 bases: TGTGCCAGCAGCTTATGGACGGTGCGGTCCTATAATTCACCCCTCCACTTT.

The J gene is TRBJ1-5, the V gene TRBV28; no clear D gene. The germline V and J ends were trimmed by 6 bases and 0 bases, with 15 bases remaining between them. This CDR3 has 16 amino acids. Germline V CDR1 and CDR2: MDHEN, SYDVKM. The CDR3 DNA reads as TGTGCCAGCAGCACTACTTGGGAGAGTAGCAATCAGCCCCAGCATTTT. It is translated as CASSTTWESSNQPQHF.

The chain joins TRBV5-1 to TRBJ2-2; 7 nucleotides match TRBD1. The CDR3 covers 15 residues. Per the germline V gene, CDR1 is SGHRS and CDR2 is YFSETQ. Trimming removed 4 bases from V and 3 bases from J; junction bases left unmatched: 6. The DNA for the CDR3 is TGCGCCAGCAGCCAGAACAGGGGAGACACCGGGGAGCTGTTTTTT. This translates into CASSQNRGDTGELFF. Based on the CDR3 plus reference TRBV5-1 and TRBJ2-2, the full variable domain is KAGVTQTPRYLIKTRGQQVTLSCSPISGHRSVSWYQQTPGQGLQFLFEYFSETQRNKGNFPGRFSGRQFSNSRSEMNVSTLELGDSALYLCASSQNRGDTGELFFGEGSRLTVL.

The rearrangement joins TRBV19 to TRBJ2-7; possibly TRBD1 or TRBD2 for D (5 bases each). Germline values: CDR1 LNHDA, CDR2 SQIVND (reference sequence). Trimming removed 4 bases at V and 0 bases at J, with 13 bases between. The CDR3 contains 15 residues. The CDR3 DNA reads as TGTGCCAGTAGTAATAAGTGGGGGAGCTCCTACGAGCAGTACTTC. It codes for CASSNKWGSSYEQYF. Together with reference TRBV19 and TRBJ2-7, the CDR3 gives the full variable domain: DGGITQSPKYLFRKEGQNVTLSCEQNLNHDAMYWYRQDPGQGLRLIYYSQIVNDFQKGDIAEGYSVSREKKESFPLTVTSAQKNPTAFYLCASSNKWGSSYEQYFGPGTRLTVT.

The rearrangement links TRBV5-4 to TRBJ1-2, with 10 nucleotides matching TRBD1. The CDR3 is made up of 18 amino acids. The V and J ends lost 0 bases and 2 bases, in that order; junction bases with no gene match: 10. Germline-derived CDR1 and CDR2 are SGHNT and YYREEE (reference sequence). This chain's CDR3 is CASSLGQGARLQNYGYTF. The CDR3 nucleotides are TGTGCCAGCAGCTTGGGACAGGGGGCTCGATTACAAAACTATGGCTACACCTTC. Together with reference TRBV5-4 and TRBJ1-2, the CDR3 gives the full variable domain: ETGVTQSPTHLIKTRGQQVTLRCSSQSGHNTVSWYQQALGQGPQFIFQYYREEENGRGNFPPRFSGLQFPNYSSELNVNALELDDSALYLCASSLGQGARLQNYGYTFGSGTRLTVV.

This rearrangement joins TRBV6-7 to TRBJ1-4; D might be TRBD1 (5 bases). TRBV6-7 qualifies as an ORF whose function is uncertain. V gave up 0 bases and J gave up 0 bases, with 5 bases separating them. CDR3 length equals 15 residues. CDR3 DNA sequence: TGTGCCAGCAGTTACTCAGGGGCAACTAATGAAAAACTGTTTTTT. This translates into CASSYSGATNEKLFF.

This chain joins TRBV19 and TRBJ2-1; possibly TRBD2 for D (6 bases). The CDR3 has 14 amino acids. V lost 2 bases and J 9 bases, leaving 14 bases between the germline ends. Germline loops: CDR1 LNHDA, CDR2 SQIVND (reference sequence). The CDR3 region is CASSIWGEWGEQFF. The CDR3 DNA reads TGTGCCAGTAGTATATGGGGGGAATGGGGTGAGCAGTTCTTC.

This clone was counted a few times. The rearrangement links TRBV7-9 to TRBJ2-2; 8 bases agree with TRBD2. CDR1 SEHNR and CDR2 FQNEAQ come from the germline V gene (reference sequence). The CDR3 consists of 15 residues. Trimming at V came to 6 bases and at J to 5 bases, leaving 8 bases not matched to a gene. Here the CDR3 DNA reads TGTGCCAGCAGTGCGGGGGGTATTGGAACCGGGGAGCTGTTTTTT. The encoded protein is CASSAGGIGTGELFF. Full variable domain (outside the CDR3, taken from reference TRBV7-9 and TRBJ2-2): DTGVSQNPRHKITKRGQNVTFRCDPISEHNRLYWYRQTLGQGPEFLTYFQNEAQLEKSRLLSDRFSAERPKGSFSTLEIQRTEQGDSAMYLCASSAGGIGTGELFFGEGSRLTVL.

The chain couples TRBV28 to TRBJ2-2; 15 bases line up with TRBD2. The V gene end was trimmed by 5 bases and the J gene end by 3 bases; junction bases not matched to a gene: 16. Per the germline V gene, CDR1 is MDHEN and CDR2 is SYDVKM. The CDR3 totals 21 residues. In DNA, the CDR3 is TGTGCCAGCAGTCCTTACGGGACTAGCGGGAGGATGGGCGAATACACCGGGGAGCTGTTTTTT. Translation: CASSPYGTSGRMGEYTGELFF.

The V call is TRBV11-2, the J call TRBJ2-5; D is unresolved. Germline V gene lookup returns CDR1 SGHAT and CDR2 FQNNGV. Trimming took off 5 bases at V and 2 bases at J, with 15 bases between the two ends. The CDR3 has 15 residues. The CDR3 region is CASSESPFLQETQYF. CDR3 sequence (DNA): TGTGCCAGCAGCGAGTCGCCGTTCCTTCAAGAGACCCAGTACTTC.

The genes are TRBV7-9 and TRBJ2-2, with a tentative D call TRBD2 (5 bases). Trimming took 5 bases from V and 6 from J, leaving 16 bases between them. CDR1 SEHNR and CDR2 FQNEAQ come from the germline V gene (reference sequence). The CDR3 spans 15 residues. The CDR3 nucleotides are TGTGCCAGCAGCCGGGGTGGCGGATCTTCCGGGGAGCTGTTTTTT. This gives the protein CASSRGGGSSGELFF.